This T cell receptor beta chain was documented in a study of cytomegalovirus exposure and HLA in healthy donors. On the study more broadly: The 120 or so validation repertoires used the same platform as the approximately 700 first-cohort repertoires (as reported by a later analysis).

Comments on this clone: The sample has other DNA sequences that encode this CDR3 too.

Per germline, CDR1 LNHDA and CDR2 SQIVND (reference sequence). CDR3 length equals 14 residues. V lost 4 bases, J lost 2 bases, and 11 bases lay in between. Only in-frame clones appear in the TCRdb table, and some are missing; sequencing was by immunoSEQ multiplex PCR. The table includes about 110,000 clones, approximately 94% detected once. The chain employs TRBV19 and TRBJ1-1, with D perhaps TRBD1 (6 bases). The source is a woman aged 18-29 years in good health and CMV-seronegative. The specimen sequenced was PBMCs. This CDR3 reads CASSSGGRNTEAFF. DNA of the CDR3: TGTGCCAGTAGTAGCGGGGGGCGAAACACTGAAGCTTTCTTT.